This T cell receptor (beta chain) was identified during a study of pediatric ulcerative colitis. Overall study findings and caveats: Substantially fewer templates came from a couple of patients' blood samples. Ulcerative colitis patients shared more blood-rectal clones than controls.

The method was immunoSEQ multiplex PCR; TCRdb's version includes in-frame clones alone and lacks a portion of them. The sample consists of tens of thousands of clones, over 65% of them appearing once. Concerning this clone itself: The antigen remains undetermined.

Trimming removed 0 bases from V and 5 bases from J; junction bases left unmatched: 5. Per the germline V gene, CDR1 is LGHNA and CDR2 is YSLEER. The CDR3 totals 16 residues. The genes are TRBV4-3 and TRBJ2-3, with TRBD2 matching 10 bases. This receptor was identified in a boy between 10 and 17 years old with moderate ulcerative colitis. The source material was blood. The CDR3 protein is CASSQDRLAGQDTQYF. DNA for the CDR3: TGCGCCAGCAGCCAAGATAGACTAGCGGGCCAAGATACGCAGTATTTT.